This T cell receptor (beta chain) was captured by sequencing in a study of cytomegalovirus exposure and HLA in healthy donors. Primers: 60 Vbeta forward and 13 Jbeta reverse. Data came from immunoSEQ multiplex PCR; TCRdb stores just in-frame clones and leaves some out. The table records approximately 92,000 clones, under 90% of them present only once. Concerning this clone: Its specificity is not known.

General study findings and limits: The study put some 150 TCR beta chains on its list as cytomegalovirus-associated. The study assumed roughly uniform donor sequencing depth for presence/absence analyses.

This clonotype originated in a woman in her seventies in good health and CMV-seropositive. The sequenced material came from PBMCs.

CDR3 sequence (DNA): TGTGCCATCAGTGCCTCCGGGGAGAATGAAAAACTGTTTTTT. Its translation is CAISASGENEKLFF. V usage is TRBV10-3 and J usage is TRBJ1-4; D gene unclear. This CDR3 spans 14 amino acids. V was pared by 4 bases and J by 5 bases, with 11 bases between. Germline-derived CDR1 and CDR2 are ENHRY and SYGVKD.